The TCR beta chain described here comes from a study of regulatory T cells in long-lasting Graves disease. General study points: There were preferences for TRBV28, TRBJ1-2 and TRBJ2-5 in persistent disease.

To make TCR beta libraries, researchers used iRepertoire HTBI primers and Arm-PCR of CDR3 regions. TCRdb called the multiplex PCR reads again in MiXCR, with one record for every CDR3 protein. The data show fewer than 450,000 distinct CDR3 sequences, around 21% seen once. This clonotype has only a few counts. As yet, its antigen is unknown. The length of the CDR3 is 13 residues. Germline CDR1 SGHRS, CDR2 YFSETQ. The V end was cut by 5 bases, the J end by 7 bases, with 12 bases between. The time point denotes: persistent/refractory GD, antithyroid drugs over 5 years with positive TRAb. Making the TCR library involved RNA that had been extracted from PBMCs.

This receptor was identified in a female donor with Graves disease. V is TRBV5-1 and J is TRBJ2-2, with unresolved D. Sequenced material: peripheral blood mononuclear cells (PBMCs), taken when the disease was refractory, from a patient treated with antithyroid drugs. The CDR3 is CASRSAPSGELFF. In nucleotides, the CDR3 is TGCGCCAGCAGATCGGCCCCGAGCGGGGAGCTGTTTTTT.